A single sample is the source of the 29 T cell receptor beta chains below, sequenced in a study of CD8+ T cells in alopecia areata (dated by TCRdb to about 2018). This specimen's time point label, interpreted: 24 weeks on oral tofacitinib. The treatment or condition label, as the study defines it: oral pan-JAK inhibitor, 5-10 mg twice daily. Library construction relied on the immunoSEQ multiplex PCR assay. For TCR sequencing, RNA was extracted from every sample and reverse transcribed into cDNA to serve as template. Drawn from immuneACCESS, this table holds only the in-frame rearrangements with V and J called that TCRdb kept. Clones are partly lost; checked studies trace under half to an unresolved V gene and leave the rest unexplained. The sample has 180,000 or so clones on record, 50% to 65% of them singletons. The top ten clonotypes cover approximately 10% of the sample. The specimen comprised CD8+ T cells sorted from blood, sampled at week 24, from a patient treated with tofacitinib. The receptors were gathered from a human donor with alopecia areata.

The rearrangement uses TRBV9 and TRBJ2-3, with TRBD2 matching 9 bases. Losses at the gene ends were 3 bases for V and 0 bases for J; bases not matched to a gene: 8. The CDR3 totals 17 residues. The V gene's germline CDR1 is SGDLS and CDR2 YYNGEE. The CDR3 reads CASSATGTSSSTDTQYF. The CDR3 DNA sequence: TGTGCCAGCAGCGCCACCGGGACTAGCAGTAGCACAGATACGCAGTATTTT.

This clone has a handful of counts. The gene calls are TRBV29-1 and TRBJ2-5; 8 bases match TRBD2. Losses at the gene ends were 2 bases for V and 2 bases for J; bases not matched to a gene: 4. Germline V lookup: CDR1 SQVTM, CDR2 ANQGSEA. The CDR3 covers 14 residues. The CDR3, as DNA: TGCAGCGTTGAAATAGCGGGGACTCAAGAGACCCAGTACTTC. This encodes CSVEIAGTQETQYF.

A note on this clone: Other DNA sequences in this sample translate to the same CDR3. The DNA of the CDR3 is TGCAGCGTTGAACAGAACACTGAAGCTTTCTTT. Amino acid sequence: CSVEQNTEAFF. This chain uses TRBV29-1 with TRBJ1-1; D not certain. V dropped 2 bases and J dropped 1 base, with 2 bases sitting between them. The CDR3 is 11 residues long. The V gene's germline CDR1 is SQVTM and CDR2 ANQGSEA.

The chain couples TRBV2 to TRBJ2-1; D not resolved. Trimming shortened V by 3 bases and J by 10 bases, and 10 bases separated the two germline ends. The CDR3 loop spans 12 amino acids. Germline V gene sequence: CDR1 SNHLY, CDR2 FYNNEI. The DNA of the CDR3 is TGTGCCAGCAGTGATAGGGCTACGGAGCAGTTCTTC. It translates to CASSDRATEQFF.

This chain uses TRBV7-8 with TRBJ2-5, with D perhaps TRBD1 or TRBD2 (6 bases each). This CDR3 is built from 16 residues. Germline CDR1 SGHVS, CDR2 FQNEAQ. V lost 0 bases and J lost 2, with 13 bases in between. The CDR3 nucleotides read TGTGCCAGCAGCTTAGCGCGCTCGGGGGCTCAAGAGACCCAGTACTTC. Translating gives CASSLARSGAQETQYF.

DNA of the CDR3: TGTGCCAGCAGTTACTTGGATGGGGGAACAGATACGCAGTATTTT. It specifies CASSYLDGGTDTQYF. The V and J genes are TRBV6-5 and TRBJ2-3; D could derive from TRBD1 or TRBD2 (5 bases each). Germline CDR1 MNHEY, CDR2 SVGAGI. The CDR3 extends over 15 amino acids. Trimming removed 1 base from V and 3 bases from J, with 11 bases in between.

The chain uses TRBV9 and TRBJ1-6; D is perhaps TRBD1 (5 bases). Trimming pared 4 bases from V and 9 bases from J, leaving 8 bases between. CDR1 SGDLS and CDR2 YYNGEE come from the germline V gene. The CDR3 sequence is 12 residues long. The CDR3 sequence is CASSPGISPLHF. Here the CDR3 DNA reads TGTGCCAGCAGCCCAGGGATTTCACCCCTCCACTTT. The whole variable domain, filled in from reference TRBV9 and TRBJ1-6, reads DSGVTQTPKHLITATGQRVTLRCSPRSGDLSVYWYQQSLDQGLQFLIQYYNGEERAKGNILERFSAQQFPDLHSELNLSSLELGDSALYFCASSPGISPLHFGNGTRLTVT.

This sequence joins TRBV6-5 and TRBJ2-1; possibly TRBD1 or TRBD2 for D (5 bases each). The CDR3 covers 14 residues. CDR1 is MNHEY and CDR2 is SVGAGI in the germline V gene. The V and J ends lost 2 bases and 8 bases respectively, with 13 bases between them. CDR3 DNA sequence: TGTGCCAGCAGTTACGGGACCCTGGGCCATGAGCAGTTCTTC. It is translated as CASSYGTLGHEQFF.

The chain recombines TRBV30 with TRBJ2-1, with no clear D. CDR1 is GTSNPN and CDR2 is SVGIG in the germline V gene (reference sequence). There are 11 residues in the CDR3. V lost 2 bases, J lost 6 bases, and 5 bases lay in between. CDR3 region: CAWSHGNEQFF. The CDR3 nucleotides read TGTGCCTGGAGTCACGGCAATGAGCAGTTCTTC.

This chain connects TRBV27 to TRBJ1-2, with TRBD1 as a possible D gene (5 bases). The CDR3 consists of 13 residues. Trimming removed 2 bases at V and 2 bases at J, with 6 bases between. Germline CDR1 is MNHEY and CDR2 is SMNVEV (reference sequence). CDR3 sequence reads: CASSLRGNYGYTF. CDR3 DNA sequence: TGTGCCAGCAGTTTAAGGGGCAACTATGGCTACACCTTC.

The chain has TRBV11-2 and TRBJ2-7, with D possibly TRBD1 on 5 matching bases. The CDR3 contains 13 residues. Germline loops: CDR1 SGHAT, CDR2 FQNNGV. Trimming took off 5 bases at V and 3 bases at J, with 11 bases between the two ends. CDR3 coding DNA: TGTGCCAGCAGCCCGACAGTGGACTACGAGCAGTACTTC. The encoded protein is CASSPTVDYEQYF.

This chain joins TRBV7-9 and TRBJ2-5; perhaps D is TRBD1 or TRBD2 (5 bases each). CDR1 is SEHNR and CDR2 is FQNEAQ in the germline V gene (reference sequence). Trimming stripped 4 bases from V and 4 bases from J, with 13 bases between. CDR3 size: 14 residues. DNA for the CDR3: TGTGCCAGCAGCTCTCCGGGGACCCGAGAGACCCAGTACTTC. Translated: CASSSPGTRETQYF.

The CDR3 bases are TGTGCCAGCAGCCAAGACAGGAGGAACACTGAAGCTTTCTTT. It translates to CASSQDRRNTEAFF. The V gene is TRBV6-5, the J gene TRBJ1-1, with a possible D match to TRBD1 (6 bases). The CDR3 spans 14 residues. Trimming took off 6 bases at V and 1 base at J, with 12 bases between the two ends. The germline gives CDR1 MNHEY, CDR2 SVGAGI.

The CDR3 region has the DNA TGTGCCAGCAGCCAAGATAAAGGGACCCAGTACTTC. This gives the protein CASSQDKGTQYF. The rearrangement uses TRBV14 and TRBJ2-5, with D uncertain. The CDR3 has 12 residues. The V gene's germline CDR1 is SGHDN and CDR2 FVKESK. V lost 0 bases and J lost 7, with 6 bases in between.

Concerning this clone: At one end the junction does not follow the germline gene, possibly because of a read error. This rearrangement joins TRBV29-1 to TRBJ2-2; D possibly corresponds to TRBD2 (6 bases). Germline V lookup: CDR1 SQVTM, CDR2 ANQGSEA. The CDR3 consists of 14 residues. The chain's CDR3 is CSVAGGVGTGELLF. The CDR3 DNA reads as TGCAGCGTGGCCGGGGGTGTTGGCACCGGGGAGCTGCTTTTT.

The CDR3 nucleotides are TGCGCCAGCAGCCTCACCTGGGAGGGCGAAGAGACCCAGTACTTC. It yields the protein CASSLTWEGEETQYF. The gene calls are TRBV4-3 and TRBJ2-5; TRBD2 matches 7 bases. The CDR3 is made up of 15 amino acids. CDR1 and CDR2 (germline): LGHNA, YSLEER. Germline trimming cut 4 bases from V and 3 bases from J; bases unmatched to any gene: 8.

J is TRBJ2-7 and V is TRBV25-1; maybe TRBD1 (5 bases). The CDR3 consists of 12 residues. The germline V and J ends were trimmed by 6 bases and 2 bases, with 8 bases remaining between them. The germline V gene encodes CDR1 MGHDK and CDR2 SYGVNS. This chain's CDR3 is CASSQGPYEQYF. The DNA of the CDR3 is TGTGCCAGCAGCCAGGGTCCCTACGAGCAGTACTTC.

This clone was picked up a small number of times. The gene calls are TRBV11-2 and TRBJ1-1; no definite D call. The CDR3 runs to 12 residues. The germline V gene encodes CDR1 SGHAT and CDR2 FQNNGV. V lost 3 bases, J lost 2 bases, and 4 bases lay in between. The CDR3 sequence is CASSFSNTEAFF. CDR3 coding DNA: TGTGCCAGCAGCTTTAGTAACACTGAAGCTTTCTTT.

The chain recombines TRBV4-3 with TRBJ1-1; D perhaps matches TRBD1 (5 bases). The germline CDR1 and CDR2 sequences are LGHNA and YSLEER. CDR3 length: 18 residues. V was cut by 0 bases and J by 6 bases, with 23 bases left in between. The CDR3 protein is CASSQDLTGIGDAAEAFF. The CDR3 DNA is TGCGCCAGCAGCCAAGATCTGACTGGGATCGGGGACGCGGCTGAAGCTTTCTTT.

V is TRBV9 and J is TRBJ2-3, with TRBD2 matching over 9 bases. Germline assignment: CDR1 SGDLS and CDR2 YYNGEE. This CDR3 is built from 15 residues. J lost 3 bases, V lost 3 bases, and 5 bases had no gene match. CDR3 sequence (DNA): TGTGCCAGCAGCGAGGGGACTAGCTCAACAGATACGCAGTATTTT. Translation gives CASSEGTSSTDTQYF.

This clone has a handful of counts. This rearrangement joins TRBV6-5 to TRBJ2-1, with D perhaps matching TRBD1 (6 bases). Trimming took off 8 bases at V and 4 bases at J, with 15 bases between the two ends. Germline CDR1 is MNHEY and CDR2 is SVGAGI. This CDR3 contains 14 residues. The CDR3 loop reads CASHTAQGYNEQFF. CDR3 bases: TGTGCCAGCCACACGGCTCAGGGGTACAATGAGCAGTTCTTC.

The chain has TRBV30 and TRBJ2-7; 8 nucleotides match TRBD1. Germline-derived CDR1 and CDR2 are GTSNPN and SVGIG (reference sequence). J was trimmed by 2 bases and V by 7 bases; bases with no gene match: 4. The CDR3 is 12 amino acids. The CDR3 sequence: CALTTGAYEQYF. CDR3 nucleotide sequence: TGTGCCTTAACGACAGGGGCCTACGAGCAGTACTTC.

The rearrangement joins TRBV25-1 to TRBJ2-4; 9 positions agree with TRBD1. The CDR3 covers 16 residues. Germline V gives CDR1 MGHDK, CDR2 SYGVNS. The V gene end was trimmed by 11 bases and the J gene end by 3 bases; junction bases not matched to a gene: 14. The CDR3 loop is CALYPLTGGGKNIQYF. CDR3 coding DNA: TGTGCCCTGTATCCCTTGACAGGGGGGGGCAAAAACATTCAGTACTTC.

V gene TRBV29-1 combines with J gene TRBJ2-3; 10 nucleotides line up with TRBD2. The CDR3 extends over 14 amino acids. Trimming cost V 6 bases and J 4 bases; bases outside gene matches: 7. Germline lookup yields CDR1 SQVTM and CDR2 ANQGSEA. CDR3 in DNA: TGCAGCGTCGTCTTAGCGGGGGGACCAGATACGCAGTATTTT. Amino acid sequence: CSVVLAGGPDTQYF.

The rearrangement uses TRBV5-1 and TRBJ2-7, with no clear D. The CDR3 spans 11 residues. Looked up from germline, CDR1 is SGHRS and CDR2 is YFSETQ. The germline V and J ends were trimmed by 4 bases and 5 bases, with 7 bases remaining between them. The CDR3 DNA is TGCGCCAGCAGCAATGGGCACGAGCAGTACTTC. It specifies CASSNGHEQYF.

The CDR3: CASSSVGGPSNQPQHF. The CDR3, as DNA: TGTGCCAGCAGCTCCGTTGGGGGGCCAAGCAATCAGCCCCAGCATTTT. The V call is TRBV7-8, the J call TRBJ1-5; D perhaps matches TRBD1 (6 bases). With 4 bases removed from V and 1 base from J, the gap between germline ends came to 14 bases. This CDR3 has 16 residues. Germline CDR1 reads SGHVS; CDR2 reads FQNEAQ.

Here the CDR3 reads CASSQDRGQSYGYTF. The DNA of the CDR3 is TGCGCCAGCAGCCAAGATCGGGGACAGTCTTATGGCTACACCTTC. The rearrangement uses TRBV4-3 and TRBJ1-2; 7 bases line up with TRBD1. Germline V gene sequence: CDR1 LGHNA, CDR2 YSLEER. V shed 0 bases, J shed 5 bases, and the junction held 6 bases outside the gene matches. There are 15 residues in the CDR3.

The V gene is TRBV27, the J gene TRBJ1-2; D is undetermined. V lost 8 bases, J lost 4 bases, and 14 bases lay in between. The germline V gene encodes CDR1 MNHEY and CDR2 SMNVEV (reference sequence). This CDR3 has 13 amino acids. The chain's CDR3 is CASALGLGYGYTF. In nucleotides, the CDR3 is TGTGCCAGCGCCCTGGGCCTTGGCTATGGCTACACCTTC.

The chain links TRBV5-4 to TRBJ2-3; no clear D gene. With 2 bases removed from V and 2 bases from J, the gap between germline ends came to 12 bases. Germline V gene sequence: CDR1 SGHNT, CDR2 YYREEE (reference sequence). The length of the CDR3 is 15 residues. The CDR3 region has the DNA TGTGCCAGCAGCTTTGGGTTCCGCTACACAGATACGCAGTATTTT. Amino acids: CASSFGFRYTDTQYF.